This TCR beta chain was captured by sequencing in a study of cytomegalovirus exposure and HLA in healthy donors. The study, taken as a whole, reports: The investigators catalogued 150 or so TCR beta chains as cytomegalovirus-associated.

PCR was performed using 60 Vbeta and 13 Jbeta primers. Produced via immunoSEQ multiplex PCR; TCRdb's table is partial and in-frame only. The repertoire holds hundreds of thousands of clones, with roughly 85% as singletons. V shed 1 base and J shed 10 bases, with 20 bases lying between them. The CDR3 totals 15 residues. Germline CDR1 reads GTSNPN; CDR2 reads SVGIG (reference sequence). On this clone: Its antigen is undetermined.

The sequence came from a male donor in good health and CMV-seronegative. Material for sequencing was PBMCs. The rearrangement uses TRBV30 and TRBJ2-1; TRBD2 is a possible D gene (6 bases). The CDR3 bases are TGTGCCTGGAGTGGTCGGTTGAGACTAGAGGGCGAGCAGTTCTTC. Translating it yields CAWSGRLRLEGEQFF.